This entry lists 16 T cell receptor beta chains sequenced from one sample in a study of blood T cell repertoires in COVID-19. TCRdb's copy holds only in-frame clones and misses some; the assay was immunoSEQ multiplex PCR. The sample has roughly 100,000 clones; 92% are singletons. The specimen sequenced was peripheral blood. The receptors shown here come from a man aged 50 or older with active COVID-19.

The CDR3 is CASSPGTSGHSYEQYF. The CDR3 DNA is TGCGCCAGCAGCCCGGGGACTAGCGGGCACTCCTACGAGCAGTACTTC. This rearrangement joins TRBV5-1 to TRBJ2-7; 12 bases are a match to TRBD2. CDR1 is SGHRS and CDR2 is YFSETQ in the germline V gene. Losses at the gene ends were 4 bases for V and 0 bases for J; bases not matched to a gene: 5. This CDR3 is built from 16 residues.

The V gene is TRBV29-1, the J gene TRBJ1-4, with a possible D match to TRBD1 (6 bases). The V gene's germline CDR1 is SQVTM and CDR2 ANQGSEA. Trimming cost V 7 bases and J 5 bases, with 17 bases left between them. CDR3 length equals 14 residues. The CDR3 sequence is CSALVQGKNEKLFF. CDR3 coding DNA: TGCAGCGCCCTGGTACAGGGAAAAAATGAAAAACTGTTTTTT.

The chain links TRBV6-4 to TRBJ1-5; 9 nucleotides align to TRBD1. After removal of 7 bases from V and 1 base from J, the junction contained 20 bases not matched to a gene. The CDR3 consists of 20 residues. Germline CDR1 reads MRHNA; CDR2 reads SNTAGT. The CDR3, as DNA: TGTGCCAGCAATACAACCGCTCCGGGACAGGGTTTTCTGAGCAATCAGCCCCAGCATTTT. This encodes CASNTTAPGQGFLSNQPQHF.

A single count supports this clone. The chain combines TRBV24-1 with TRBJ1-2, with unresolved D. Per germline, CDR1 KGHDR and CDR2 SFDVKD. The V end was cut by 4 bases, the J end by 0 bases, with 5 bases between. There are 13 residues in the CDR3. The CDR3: CATSDSANYGYTF. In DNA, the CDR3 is TGTGCCACCAGTGACTCCGCTAACTATGGCTACACCTTC.

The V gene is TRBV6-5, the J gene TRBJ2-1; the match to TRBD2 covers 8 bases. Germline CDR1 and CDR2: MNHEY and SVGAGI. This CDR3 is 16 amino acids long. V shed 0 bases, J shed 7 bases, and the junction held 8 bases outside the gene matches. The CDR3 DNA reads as TGTGCCAGCAGTTACTCGGGGGTAGCGGGGAAGAATGAGCAGTTCTTC. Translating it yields CASSYSGVAGKNEQFF.

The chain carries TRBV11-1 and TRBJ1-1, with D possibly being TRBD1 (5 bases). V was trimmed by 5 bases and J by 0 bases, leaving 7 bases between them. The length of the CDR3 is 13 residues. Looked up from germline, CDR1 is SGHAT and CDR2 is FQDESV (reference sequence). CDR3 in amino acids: CASSLTVNTEAFF. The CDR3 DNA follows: TGTGCCAGCAGCCTGACAGTGAACACTGAAGCTTTCTTT.

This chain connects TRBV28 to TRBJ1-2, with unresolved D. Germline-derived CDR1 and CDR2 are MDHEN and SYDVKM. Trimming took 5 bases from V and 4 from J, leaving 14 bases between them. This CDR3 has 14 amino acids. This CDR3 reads CASSATEKIYGYTF. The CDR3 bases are TGTGCCAGCAGTGCCACAGAGAAAATCTATGGCTACACCTTC.

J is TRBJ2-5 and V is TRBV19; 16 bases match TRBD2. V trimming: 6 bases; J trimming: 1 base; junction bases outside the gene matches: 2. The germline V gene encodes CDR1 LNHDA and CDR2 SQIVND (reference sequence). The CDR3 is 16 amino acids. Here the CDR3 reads CASSGTSGRGQETQYF. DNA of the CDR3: TGTGCCAGTAGCGGGACTAGCGGGAGGGGCCAAGAGACCCAGTACTTC.

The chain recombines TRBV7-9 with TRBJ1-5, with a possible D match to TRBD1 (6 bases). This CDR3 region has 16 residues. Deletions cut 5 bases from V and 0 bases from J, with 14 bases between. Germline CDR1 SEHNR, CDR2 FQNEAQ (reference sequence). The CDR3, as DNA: TGTGCCAGCAGCCTGGGAGGGGGAAATAGCAATCAGCCCCAGCATTTT. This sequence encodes CASSLGGGNSNQPQHF.

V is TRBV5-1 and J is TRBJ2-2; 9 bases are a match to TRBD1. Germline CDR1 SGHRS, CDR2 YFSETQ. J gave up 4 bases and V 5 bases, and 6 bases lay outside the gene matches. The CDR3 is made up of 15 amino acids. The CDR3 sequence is CASRYGTGRTGELFF. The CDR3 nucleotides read TGCGCCAGCAGATACGGGACAGGGCGCACCGGGGAGCTGTTTTTT. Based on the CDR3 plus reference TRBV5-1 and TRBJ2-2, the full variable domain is KAGVTQTPRYLIKTRGQQVTLSCSPISGHRSVSWYQQTPGQGLQFLFEYFSETQRNKGNFPGRFSGRQFSNSRSEMNVSTLELGDSALYLCASRYGTGRTGELFFGEGSRLTVL.

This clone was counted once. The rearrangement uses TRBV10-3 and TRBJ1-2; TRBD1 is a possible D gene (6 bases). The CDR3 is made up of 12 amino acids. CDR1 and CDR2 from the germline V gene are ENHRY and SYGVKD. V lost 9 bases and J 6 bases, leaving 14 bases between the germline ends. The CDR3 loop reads CAITQGSDGYTF. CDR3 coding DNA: TGTGCCATAACACAGGGATCGGATGGCTACACCTTC.

For the CDR3, the DNA is TGTGCCAGCAGCCGGGGAGGTGGGGAAGGCGAGCAGTACTTC. It yields the protein CASSRGGGEGEQYF. The J gene is TRBJ2-7, the V gene TRBV3-1 (or the pseudogene TRBV3-2), with D possibly TRBD2 on 6 matching bases. V lost 4 bases and J lost 6, with 16 bases in between. The CDR3 is 14 amino acids. The germline V gene has CDR1 LGHDT and CDR2 YNNKEL (reference sequence).

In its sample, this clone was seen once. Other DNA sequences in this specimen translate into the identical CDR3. The DNA for the CDR3 is TGTGCCACCAGTGACCCGGGCTCCTACGAGCAGTACTTC. It is translated as CATSDPGSYEQYF. The chain uses TRBV24-1 and TRBJ2-7, with D uncertain. Germline CDR1 and CDR2: KGHDR and SFDVKD. The CDR3 sequence is 13 residues long. The V end lost 4 bases, the J end lost 0 bases, and 6 bases lay between the germline ends.

The CDR3 region has the DNA TGCGCCAGCAGGGAGCGGGTGATCACAGATACGCAGTATTTT. Translated: CASRERVITDTQYF. This chain connects TRBV4-1 to TRBJ2-3; D is possibly TRBD2 (6 bases). Germline CDR1 reads MGHRA; CDR2 reads YSYEKL. The CDR3 totals 14 residues. V lost 6 bases and J lost 2, with 12 bases in between.

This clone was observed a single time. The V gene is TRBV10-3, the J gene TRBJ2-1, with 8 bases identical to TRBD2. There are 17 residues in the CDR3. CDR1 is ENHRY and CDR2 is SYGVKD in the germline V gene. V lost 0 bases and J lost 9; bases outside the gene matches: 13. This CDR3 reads CAISESSGSIAGGEQFF. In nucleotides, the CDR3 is TGTGCCATCAGTGAGTCGAGCGGGAGCATAGCGGGTGGTGAGCAGTTCTTC.

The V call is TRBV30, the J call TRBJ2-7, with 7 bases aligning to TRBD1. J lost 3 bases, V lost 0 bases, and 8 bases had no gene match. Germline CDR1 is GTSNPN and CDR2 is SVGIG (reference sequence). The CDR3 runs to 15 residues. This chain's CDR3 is CAWSVLGGGLYEQYF. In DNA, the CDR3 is TGTGCCTGGAGTGTCTTAGGGGGCGGACTCTACGAGCAGTACTTC.